Following are 3 T cell receptor beta chains from one sample sequenced in a study of identical twins. TCRdb reprocessed the 5' RACE reads via MiXCR and lists one record per CDR3 protein. The sample carries 450,000 or so distinct CDR3 sequences, roughly 26% recorded once. Separately, the same data were catalogued under a study of T cells expressing NK-cell markers.

Specimen: CD4+ T cells sorted from blood. The receptor set was obtained from a woman under 30 in good health.

This chain uses TRBV5-8 with TRBJ2-3, with D perhaps matching TRBD1 (5 bases). V lost 0 bases and J lost 6, with 11 bases in between. CDR1 is SGHTS and CDR2 is YDEGEE in the germline V gene. CDR3 length equals 14 residues. The CDR3 loop reads CASSLAWQGDTQYF. The CDR3 DNA follows: TGTGCCAGCAGCTTGGCGTGGCAGGGTGATACGCAGTATTTT.

This clonotype turned up a few times. The V and J genes are TRBV11-3 and TRBJ2-1; the D call may be TRBD1 or TRBD2 (5 bases each). This CDR3 comprises 16 residues. The germline V gene has CDR1 SGHNT and CDR2 YENEEA. V was cut by 5 bases and J by 4 bases, with 18 bases left in between. Here the CDR3 reads CASSPRGSEGYNEQFF. CDR3 DNA sequence: TGTGCCAGCAGCCCTCGGGGCTCCGAGGGGTACAATGAGCAGTTCTTC.

This clonotype has more than one count but fewer than ten. The gene calls are TRBV7-8 and TRBJ2-5; 8 nucleotides match TRBD1. The V segment lost 3 bases and the J segment 4 bases; nucleotides outside the gene matches: 4. The CDR3 is 14 amino acids. Germline CDR1 reads SGHVS; CDR2 reads FQNEAQ. The CDR3 nucleotides are TGTGCCAGCAGCTTCAAACAGGGGGGAGAGACCCAGTACTTC. It is translated as CASSFKQGGETQYF.